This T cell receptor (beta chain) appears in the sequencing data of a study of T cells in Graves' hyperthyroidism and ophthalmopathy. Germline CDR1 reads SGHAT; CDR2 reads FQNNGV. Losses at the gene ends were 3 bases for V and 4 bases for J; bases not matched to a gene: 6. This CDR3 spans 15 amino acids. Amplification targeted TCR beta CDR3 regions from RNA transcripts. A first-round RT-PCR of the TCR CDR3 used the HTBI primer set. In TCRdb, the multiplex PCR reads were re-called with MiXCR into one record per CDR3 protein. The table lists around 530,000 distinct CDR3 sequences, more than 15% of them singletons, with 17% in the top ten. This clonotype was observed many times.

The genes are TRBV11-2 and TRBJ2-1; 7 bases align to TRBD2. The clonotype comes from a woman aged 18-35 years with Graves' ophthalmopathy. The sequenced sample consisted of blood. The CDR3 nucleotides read TGTGCCAGCAGCTTCGTCCTAGCGGTATACAATGAGCAGTTCTTC. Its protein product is CASSFVLAVYNEQFF.